This T cell receptor beta chain was sequenced during a study of T cell responses to AZD1222 COVID-19 vaccine. This clone was counted once. Its antigen is still unknown. The germline gives CDR1 KGHSH, CDR2 LQKENI. Trimming took off 5 bases at V and 13 bases at J, with 20 bases between the two ends. There are 14 residues in the CDR3. Study observations and caveats: Spike was spanned by vaccine-associated CD4 TCRs, which were dominant at 160-218 and 743-854. Receipt of two AZD1222 doses was followed by a rise in Spike-specific TCR breadth and depth.

The repertoire was sequenced with immunoSEQ multiplex PCR; TCRdb's copy has only in-frame clones and lacks some. This repertoire shows some 79,000 clones, approximately 83% found once; its top ten account for 3.4%. This receptor was obtained from an adult who received the AZD1222 COVID-19 vaccine. This chain links TRBV18 with TRBJ1-4, with a possible D match to TRBD1 (5 bases). The source was peripheral blood, collected 28 days after the second AZD1222 dose. The DNA of the CDR3 is TGTGCCAGCTCATCGACAGAGAAAAGGGTCGGACTGTTTTTT. This translates into CASSSTEKRVGLFF.